A selection of T cell receptor beta chains follows, all from one sample in a study of human T cells and chemical hapten exposure. TCRdb re-analysed the RACE reads in MiXCR, keeping a single row per CDR3 protein. The sample shows about 120,000 distinct CDR3 sequences, around 11% of them seen only once. Sequencing used whole blood, obtained in connection with sensitization to the hapten diphenylcyclopropenone (DPC). The source is a woman aged 45-59 years with alopecia areata. Some clones in this sample may be carry-over from other donors' samples. The CDR3 runs from the conserved cysteine through the conserved F or W. Fields, in order: D gene, V gene, J gene, CDR3 protein. A D gene is named only where the DNA matches it firmly.

d_gene: NA
v_gene: TRBV6-6
j_gene: TRBJ2-7
CDR3aa: CASKDDGSYEQYF

d_gene: NA
v_gene: TRBV6-6
j_gene: TRBJ2-7
CDR3aa: CASSLGLAEQYF

d_gene: TRBD1
v_gene: TRBV28
j_gene: TRBJ2-3
CDR3aa: CASSERTGYGDTQYF

d_gene: TRBD1
v_gene: TRBV20-1
j_gene: TRBJ1-2
CDR3aa: CSARDQRQGIYGYTF

d_gene: NA
v_gene: TRBV29-1
j_gene: TRBJ2-2
CDR3aa: CSAPDGANTGELFF

d_gene: NA
v_gene: TRBV11-3
j_gene: TRBJ2-1
CDR3aa: CASSLDSPGAYNEQFF

d_gene: TRBD2
v_gene: TRBV6-2/TRBV6-3
j_gene: TRBJ2-1
CDR3aa: CASRRLAGGRTYNEQFF

d_gene: TRBD1
v_gene: TRBV2
j_gene: TRBJ1-1
CDR3aa: CASATGALNTEAFF

d_gene: NA
v_gene: TRBV2
j_gene: TRBJ2-3
CDR3aa: CARLGGQTTDTQYF

d_gene: NA
v_gene: TRBV4-2
j_gene: TRBJ1-5
CDR3aa: CASSLEGRSNQPQHF

d_gene: NA
v_gene: TRBV6-6
j_gene: TRBJ2-1
CDR3aa: CASSQLSGEQFF

d_gene: NA
v_gene: TRBV27
j_gene: TRBJ1-3
CDR3aa: CASRAGNTIYF

d_gene: TRBD2
v_gene: TRBV27
j_gene: TRBJ2-3
CDR3aa: CASSFAGAGDTQYF

d_gene: NA
v_gene: TRBV7-6
j_gene: TRBJ1-5
CDR3aa: CASSLDGTSNQPQHF

d_gene: TRBD2
v_gene: TRBV7-2
j_gene: TRBJ2-1
CDR3aa: CASSPTHLAGAYNEQFF

d_gene: TRBD2
v_gene: TRBV10-3
j_gene: TRBJ2-3
CDR3aa: CATTFLAGSTDTQYF

d_gene: TRBD2
v_gene: TRBV2
j_gene: TRBJ2-1
CDR3aa: CASGGTSGSYNEQFF

d_gene: TRBD1
v_gene: TRBV7-2
j_gene: TRBJ1-2
CDR3aa: CASSLTGDRHGYTF

d_gene: TRBD1
v_gene: TRBV12-3/TRBV12-4
j_gene: TRBJ2-6
CDR3aa: CASSFGDRVLTF

d_gene: NA
v_gene: TRBV5-4
j_gene: TRBJ2-2
CDR3aa: CASSLKGVTGELFF

d_gene: TRBD1
v_gene: TRBV6-1
j_gene: TRBJ2-7
CDR3aa: CASFGQVTYEQYF

d_gene: NA
v_gene: TRBV29-1
j_gene: TRBJ2-7
CDR3aa: CSVLKSSWEQYF

d_gene: NA
v_gene: TRBV29-1
j_gene: TRBJ1-2
CDR3aa: CSVIPGTDLIGYTF

d_gene: TRBD1
v_gene: TRBV5-4
j_gene: TRBJ1-6
CDR3aa: CASSPQGQGTLNSPLHF

d_gene: NA
v_gene: TRBV19
j_gene: TRBJ1-2
CDR3aa: CASSIPYGYTF

d_gene: TRBD2
v_gene: TRBV28
j_gene: TRBJ2-5
CDR3aa: CASSLSGESGRQTQYF

d_gene: TRBD1
v_gene: TRBV15
j_gene: TRBJ2-5
CDR3aa: CATSRNPTGLETQYF

d_gene: NA
v_gene: TRBV12-5
j_gene: TRBJ2-7
CDR3aa: CASALSSYEQYF

d_gene: TRBD1
v_gene: TRBV7-6
j_gene: TRBJ1-4
CDR3aa: CASSLASQGAWEKLFF

d_gene: TRBD1
v_gene: TRBV7-2
j_gene: TRBJ2-1
CDR3aa: CASSPGTGIEQFF

d_gene: TRBD2
v_gene: TRBV7-2
j_gene: TRBJ2-3
CDR3aa: CASSYIAGGRTGTQYF

d_gene: TRBD1
v_gene: TRBV18
j_gene: TRBJ1-1
CDR3aa: CASSPLGQGFTEAFF

d_gene: TRBD1
v_gene: TRBV20-1
j_gene: TRBJ1-5
CDR3aa: CSARGYRDRAYQPQHF

d_gene: NA
v_gene: TRBV7-6
j_gene: TRBJ1-4
CDR3aa: CASSLGGYTNEKLFF

d_gene: NA
v_gene: TRBV20-1
j_gene: TRBJ1-1
CDR3aa: CSATVGRAFF

d_gene: TRBD2
v_gene: TRBV3-1
j_gene: TRBJ2-7
CDR3aa: CASSQEVLAGGGEQYF

d_gene: NA
v_gene: TRBV20-1
j_gene: TRBJ2-5
CDR3aa: CSARGGGPQETQYF

d_gene: NA
v_gene: TRBV5-1
j_gene: TRBJ2-5
CDR3aa: CASSLDGTGGETQYF

d_gene: NA
v_gene: TRBV4-1
j_gene: TRBJ1-1
CDR3aa: CASRPGPINTEAFF

d_gene: TRBD1
v_gene: TRBV18
j_gene: TRBJ2-1
CDR3aa: CASSRGQEPYNEQFF

d_gene: TRBD1
v_gene: TRBV6-1
j_gene: TRBJ2-1
CDR3aa: CASTFRDRGNEQFF

d_gene: TRBD1
v_gene: TRBV5-5
j_gene: TRBJ1-1
CDR3aa: CASSLGGRGHTEAFF

d_gene: TRBD2
v_gene: TRBV2
j_gene: TRBJ2-3
CDR3aa: CASSAGLAGSTQYF

d_gene: NA
v_gene: TRBV24-1
j_gene: TRBJ2-3
CDR3aa: CATSDFDTDTQYF

d_gene: TRBD2
v_gene: TRBV20-1
j_gene: TRBJ2-3
CDR3aa: CSARAAGGRRDTQYF

d_gene: TRBD1
v_gene: TRBV27
j_gene: TRBJ2-7
CDR3aa: CASSLSGTASYEQYF

d_gene: NA
v_gene: TRBV6-5
j_gene: TRBJ1-3
CDR3aa: CASSPGSPPGNTIYF

d_gene: NA
v_gene: TRBV20-1
j_gene: TRBJ2-7
CDR3aa: CSASPLDTYEQYF

d_gene: TRBD1
v_gene: TRBV12-3/TRBV12-4
j_gene: TRBJ1-5
CDR3aa: CASGQGSQPQHF

d_gene: NA
v_gene: TRBV20-1
j_gene: TRBJ2-7
CDR3aa: CSAKIAYSYEQYF

d_gene: NA
v_gene: TRBV5-1
j_gene: TRBJ2-3
CDR3aa: CASSLGQRTDTQYF

d_gene: TRBD2
v_gene: TRBV13
j_gene: TRBJ2-7
CDR3aa: CASSGGVVSEQYF

d_gene: NA
v_gene: TRBV2
j_gene: TRBJ2-3
CDR3aa: CASTFSGTQYF

d_gene: TRBD1
v_gene: TRBV20-1
j_gene: TRBJ1-3
CDR3aa: CSAGQGSGNTIYF

d_gene: NA
v_gene: TRBV12-3/TRBV12-4
j_gene: TRBJ1-1
CDR3aa: CASLWSPMNTEAFF

d_gene: NA
v_gene: TRBV6-1
j_gene: TRBJ1-1
CDR3aa: CAVDSSTKAFF